The 20 T cell receptor beta chains below come from one sample, sequenced in a study of cytomegalovirus exposure and HLA in healthy donors. PCR primers comprised 60 Vbeta and 13 Jbeta primers. Sequencing was performed with immunoSEQ multiplex PCR; in TCRdb, only in-frame clones are kept and a portion is missing. The table shows approximately 220,000 clones, with about 80% occurring only once. The specimen was PBMCs. Every receptor here comes from a man aged 35 to 55 in good health and CMV-seropositive.

The rearrangement links TRBV25-1 to TRBJ2-3, with 9 bases lining up with TRBD1. The CDR3 runs 15 residues. After removal of 1 base from V and 7 bases from J, the junction contained 6 bases not matched to a gene. Germline assignment: CDR1 MGHDK and CDR2 SYGVNS. CDR3 region: CASSEWTGDGNTQYF. For the CDR3, the DNA is TGTGCCAGCAGTGAATGGACAGGGGATGGAAATACGCAGTATTTT.

This clone showed up just a few times. The V gene is TRBV18, the J gene TRBJ1-4; D is uncertain. Trimming took 4 bases from V and 8 from J, leaving 26 bases between them. The CDR3 spans 18 residues. Per germline, CDR1 KGHSH and CDR2 LQKENI. This CDR3 reads CASSHTAGLQAISEKLFF. As DNA, the CDR3 is TGTGCCAGCTCACATACCGCCGGACTGCAGGCAATATCGGAAAAACTGTTTTTT. Complete variable domain (other parts from reference TRBV18 and TRBJ1-4): NAGVMQNPRHLVRRRGQEARLRCSPMKGHSHVYWYRQLPEEGLKFMVYLQKENIIDESGMPKERFSAEFPKEGPSILRIQQVVRGDSAAYFCASSHTAGLQAISEKLFFGSGTQLSVL.

The genes are TRBV29-1 and TRBJ2-7; 10 bases agree with TRBD2. Germline-derived CDR1 and CDR2 are SQVTM and ANQGSEA. This CDR3 contains 18 residues. Germline trimming cut 0 bases from V and 9 bases from J; bases unmatched to any gene: 20. The CDR3 nucleotides read TGCAGCGTTGAAGATGAGGACCGGGGTGGGCTAGCGGGAGTTAGGCAGTACTTC. It encodes CSVEDEDRGGLAGVRQYF.

The chain is built from TRBV6-5 and TRBJ2-7; 8 positions match TRBD1. The CDR3 is 15 residues long. The germline V gene encodes CDR1 MNHEY and CDR2 SVGAGI. The V and J ends lost 6 bases and 1 base, in that order; junction bases with no gene match: 8. CDR3: CASRIPGQVSYEQYF. The CDR3 DNA follows: TGTGCCAGCAGGATACCGGGACAGGTATCCTACGAGCAGTACTTC.

The genes are TRBV2 and TRBJ2-1; 9 bases are a match to TRBD2. V was pared by 4 bases and J by 0 bases, with 4 bases of the junction left unmatched. Per germline, CDR1 SNHLY and CDR2 FYNNEI. The CDR3 is made up of 16 amino acids. The CDR3 bases are TGTGCCAGCAGTGGGGCGGGAGGGATCTCCTACAATGAGCAGTTCTTC. Encoded protein: CASSGAGGISYNEQFF. The whole variable domain, filled in from reference TRBV2 and TRBJ2-1, reads EPEVTQTPSHQVTQMGQEVILRCVPISNHLYFYWYRQILGQKVEFLVSFYNNEISEKSEIFDDQFSVERPDGSNFTLKIRSTKLEDSAMYFCASSGAGGISYNEQFFGPGTRLTVL.

The chain links TRBV11-2 to TRBJ2-2; unclear D gene. V was trimmed by 0 bases and J by 5 bases, leaving 16 bases between them. Germline values: CDR1 SGHAT, CDR2 FQNNGV. The CDR3 has 17 amino acids. The CDR3 reads CASSLDLPIVGTGELFF. The CDR3, as DNA: TGTGCCAGCAGCTTAGATCTACCTATCGTCGGTACCGGGGAGCTGTTTTTT.

The gene calls are TRBV11-3 and TRBJ2-5; 8 bases are a match to TRBD1. The CDR3 runs to 17 residues. V dropped 5 bases and J dropped 5; count of bases not matched to a gene: 16. CDR1 is SGHNT and CDR2 is YENEEA in the germline V gene. CDR3 sequence: CASSPSLGTGRRETQYF. CDR3 nucleotide sequence: TGTGCCAGCAGCCCCTCGCTGGGGACAGGCCGTCGGGAGACCCAGTACTTC.

The table lists this clone with a count of one. The V and J genes are TRBV4-1 and TRBJ2-7, with D possibly being TRBD1 (6 bases). The V end lost 1 base, the J end lost 3 bases, and 13 bases lay between the germline ends. The length of the CDR3 is 15 residues. The germline V gene has CDR1 MGHRA and CDR2 YSYEKL. The CDR3 loop reads CASSQGQGKGYEQYF. In DNA, the CDR3 is TGCGCCAGCAGCCAAGGGCAGGGGAAAGGCTACGAGCAGTACTTC.

The rearrangement links TRBV6-1 to TRBJ1-5, with D perhaps TRBD1 (6 bases). The V end lost 7 bases, the J end lost 5 bases, and 18 bases lay between the germline ends. The CDR3 spans 15 residues. The germline CDR1 and CDR2 sequences are MNHNS and SASEGT. CDR3 residues: CASKRVQGPDQPQHF. The DNA for the CDR3 is TGTGCCAGCAAAAGGGTCCAGGGGCCGGATCAGCCCCAGCATTTT.

This clone has more than one count but fewer than ten. J is TRBJ2-7 and V is TRBV7-6; TRBD1 agrees at 7 bases. Germline assignment: CDR1 SGHVS and CDR2 FNYEAQ. The CDR3 is made up of 15 amino acids. The V gene end was trimmed by 1 base and the J gene end by 5 bases; junction bases not matched to a gene: 8. CDR3 DNA: TGTGCCAGCAGCTTAGAGTTCCAGGGGGTGGACGAGCAGTACTTC. This codes for CASSLEFQGVDEQYF.

The V gene is TRBV5-8, the J gene TRBJ2-5; TRBD2 might be the D (7 bases). V was pared by 4 bases and J by 5 bases, with 18 bases between. The germline V gene has CDR1 SGHTS and CDR2 YDEGEE. The CDR3 is made up of 15 amino acids. The CDR3 protein is CASSLPGGAGETQYF. The CDR3 region has the DNA TGTGCCAGCAGCCTTCCTGGGGGGGCCGGCGAGACCCAGTACTTC.

The chain recombines TRBV6-5 with TRBJ1-1, with 8 bases lining up with TRBD1. Germline trimming cut 4 bases from V and 2 bases from J; bases unmatched to any gene: 6. The germline V gene encodes CDR1 MNHEY and CDR2 SVGAGI. The CDR3 spans 15 residues. In DNA form, the CDR3 reads TGTGCCAGCAGTTGGAACAGGGGGGTAAACACTGAAGCTTTCTTT. Translating gives CASSWNRGVNTEAFF.

The V call is TRBV18, the J call TRBJ1-1, with 10 bases matching TRBD1. The length of the CDR3 is 14 residues. Per the germline V gene, CDR1 is KGHSH and CDR2 is LQKENI. The junction had 8 bases not matched to a gene; V was cut back by 8 bases and J by 5 bases. The CDR3 region has the DNA TGTGCCAGCACCCAGACAGGGGGCAATACTGAAGCTTTCTTT. It specifies CASTQTGGNTEAFF.

The chain combines TRBV14 with TRBJ2-7; no clear D. Trimming cost V 3 bases and J 0 bases, with 15 bases left between them. The CDR3 covers 16 residues. The germline V gene has CDR1 SGHDN and CDR2 FVKESK. The CDR3: CASSQRHVSSSYEQYF. DNA for the CDR3: TGTGCCAGCAGCCAGCGGCACGTTTCGAGCTCCTACGAGCAGTACTTC.

V gene TRBV5-1 combines with J gene TRBJ2-7; D call uncertain. CDR3 length equals 14 residues. Germline V CDR1 and CDR2: SGHRS, YFSETQ. V was pared by 0 bases and J by 9 bases, with 16 bases between. The CDR3 DNA sequence: TGCGCCAGCAGCTTGGAGTCCCCGGCTTGCGGGCAGTACGTC. Its protein is CASSLESPACGQYV.

This chain links TRBV9 with TRBJ1-1; D is ambiguous. Germline V CDR1 and CDR2: SGDLS, YYNGEE. The CDR3 sequence is 13 residues long. Trimming took off 1 base at V and 3 bases at J, with 7 bases between the two ends. CDR3 region: CASSVWGDTEAFF. The CDR3 DNA follows: TGTGCCAGCAGCGTATGGGGAGACACTGAAGCTTTCTTT. Combining the CDR3 with reference TRBV9 and TRBJ1-1 gives the whole variable domain DSGVTQTPKHLITATGQRVTLRCSPRSGDLSVYWYQQSLDQGLQFLIQYYNGEERAKGNILERFSAQQFPDLHSELNLSSLELGDSALYFCASSVWGDTEAFFGQGTRLTVV.

This clone was seen once. The chain is built from TRBV27 and TRBJ2-2, with TRBD1 matching over 9 bases. J lost 4 bases, V lost 4 bases, and 7 bases had no gene match. CDR3 size: 16 residues. From germline, CDR1 is MNHEY and CDR2 SMNVEV (reference sequence). The CDR3 coding sequence is TGTGCCAGCAGTTCCTTGGACAGGGGTAGCACCGGGGAGCTGTTTTTT. Translation: CASSSLDRGSTGELFF.

The rearrangement uses TRBV15 and TRBJ2-1; possible D gene TRBD2, 6 bases. Germline V gene lookup returns CDR1 LNHNV and CDR2 YYDKDF (reference sequence). The CDR3 is made up of 15 amino acids. V shed 5 bases and J shed 0 bases, with 11 bases lying between them. The CDR3 coding sequence is TGTGCCACCAGCGCCGGGACTCTCTCCTACAATGAGCAGTTCTTC. Its protein is CATSAGTLSYNEQFF.

The chain is built from TRBV5-1 and TRBJ1-5; D is undetermined. With 4 bases removed from V and 7 bases from J, the gap between germline ends came to 18 bases. Germline V gene sequence: CDR1 SGHRS, CDR2 YFSETQ. The CDR3 has 15 amino acids. This CDR3 reads CASSAGAAGSQPQHF. The CDR3 DNA sequence: TGCGCCAGCAGCGCGGGTGCGGCGGGCAGCCAGCCCCAGCATTTT.

This sequence joins TRBV5-6 and TRBJ2-5, with 7 nucleotides matching TRBD1. Germline-derived CDR1 and CDR2 are SGHDT and YYEEEE. J lost 5 bases, V lost 0 bases, and 7 bases had no gene match. The CDR3 has 15 amino acids. CDR3 in amino acids: CASSLGQGYSETQYF. For the CDR3, the DNA is TGTGCCAGCAGCTTGGGACAGGGATACTCGGAGACCCAGTACTTC.